What follows describes a single T cell receptor (beta chain). The CDR3 totals 15 residues. Germline V gives CDR1 LNHDA, CDR2 SQIVND (reference sequence). With V trimmed by 6 bases and J by 5 bases, 8 bases remained unmatched. These data come from a study of cytomegalovirus exposure and HLA in healthy donors. The PCR employed 60 Vbeta primers together with 13 Jbeta primers. The protocol was immunoSEQ multiplex PCR, while the TCRdb copy is restricted to in-frame clones and leaves out a portion. The data show 150,000 or so clones, 77% seen once. Sequenced: PBMCs. This receptor was identified in a female donor in good health and CMV-seronegative. This chain joins TRBV19 and TRBJ1-1; 11 bases match TRBD1. CDR3 DNA sequence: TGTGCCAGTAGCGGACAGGGGGCGCGCGGGACTGAAGCTTTCTTT. This gives the protein CASSGQGARGTEAFF. Full variable domain (outside the CDR3, taken from reference TRBV19 and TRBJ1-1): DGGITQSPKYLFRKEGQNVTLSCEQNLNHDAMYWYRQDPGQGLRLIYYSQIVNDFQKGDIAEGYSVSREKKESFPLTVTSAQKNPTAFYLCASSGQGARGTEAFFGQGTRLTVV.